Listed below are T cell receptor beta chains from one sample, sequenced in a study of CD8 T cells in Susac syndrome. In TCRdb, the immunoSEQ multiplex PCR reads were re-called with MiXCR into one record per CDR3 protein. Among roughly 130,000 distinct CDR3 sequences listed, around 94% were seen once. What was sequenced was CD4+ T cells from PBMCs. The receptors come from a human donor with multiple sclerosis. The CDR3 runs from the conserved cysteine through the conserved F or W. The order of the fields is clone size, D gene, CDR3 length, V gene, J gene, CDR3 DNA, CDR3 protein. A D gene is named only where the DNA matches it firmly. Expanded clones get a size class; other rows say once, few or many, or leave the size out.

once,TRBD2,15,TRBV9,TRBJ2-7,TGTGCCAGCCACCGTGATGCGGGAGGGCCCCACGAGCAGTACTTC,CASHRDAGGPHEQYF
-,-,15,TRBV5-8,TRBJ2-7,TGTGCCAGCAGCTTTCTTAGCGGCCTTGGGTACGAGCAGTACTTC,CASSFLSGLGYEQYF
-,TRBD2,13,TRBV3-1,TRBJ2-7,TGTGCCAGCAGCCGGACTAGCGGAGGCCTCAGGTACTTC,CASSRTSGGLRYF
-,TRBD2,14,TRBV5-1,TRBJ2-7,TGCGCCAGCAGCCGGACTAGCGGGATTTACGAGCAGTACTTC,CASSRTSGIYEQYF
-,-,14,TRBV30,TRBJ1-4,TGTGCCTGGAACACGGACGGATTAAATGAAAAACTGTTTTTT,CAWNTDGLNEKLFF
-,TRBD2,14,TRBV30,TRBJ2-5,TGTGCCTGGAGTGTAAGACTAGCGGAAGAGACCCAGTACTTC,CAWSVRLAEETQYF
once,TRBD2,17,TRBV18,TRBJ2-5,TGTGCCAGCTCAAGGACTAGCGGGGGGCCGTACCAAGAGACCCAGTACTTC,CASSRTSGGPYQETQYF
-,TRBD1,16,TRBV7-9,TRBJ2-5,TGTGCCAGCAGCTTAGGAGACAGGGAGTACCAAGAGACCCAGTACTTC,CASSLGDREYQETQYF
-,-,15,TRBV5-1,TRBJ2-7,TGCGCCAGCAGCTTGGGGTCGACGGGGAGGTACGAGCAGTACTTC,CASSLGSTGRYEQYF
-,TRBD1,14,TRBV2,TRBJ1-2,TGTGCCAGCGGACAGGGGTTATACGACTATGGCTACACCTTC,CASGQGLYDYGYTF
-,TRBD2,15,TRBV6-2/TRBV6-3,TRBJ2-2,TGTGCCAGCAGTCACGAGCGGGAGAACACCGGGGAGCTGTTTTTT,CASSHERENTGELFF
-,-,15,TRBV15,TRBJ1-2,TGTGCCACCAGCAGAGATGTAGGGACTTACTATGGCTACACCTTC,CATSRDVGTYYGYTF
-,TRBD1,14,TRBV29-1,TRBJ1-5,TGCAGCGCCGGACAGGGAATCGGCAATCAGCCCCAGCATTTT,CSAGQGIGNQPQHF
-,TRBD2,17,TRBV27,TRBJ2-7,TGTGCCAGCAAACCGGGACTAGCGGGCTATACTTCCTACGAGCAGTACTTC,CASKPGLAGYTSYEQYF
-,TRBD2,15,TRBV6-5,TRBJ2-3,TGTGCCAGCAGAGGACTAGCGGGAGGGCCAGATACGCAGTATTTT,CASRGLAGGPDTQYF
-,-,12,TRBV12-1,TRBJ2-7,TGTGCCAGCAGCTTTACTCTGTACGAGCAGTACTTC,CASSFTLYEQYF
-,-,14,TRBV11-2,TRBJ2-7,TGTGCCAGCAGCTCAAGGCTACAATCTGAAGAGCAGTACTTC,CASSSRLQSEEQYF
-,-,12,TRBV7-7,TRBJ2-2,TGTGCCAGCAGCTTAAAGGGAGGGGAGCTGTTTTTT,CASSLKGGELFF
-,TRBD1,15,TRBV4-1,TRBJ2-7,TGCGCCAGCAGCCAAGAAGGGACAGTAGTGTACGAGCAGTACTTC,CASSQEGTVVYEQYF
-,-,14,TRBV9,TRBJ2-7,TGTGCCAGCAGCGAGAGGGACGGTTACTACGAGCAGTACTTC,CASSERDGYYEQYF
-,TRBD2,14,TRBV6-2/TRBV6-3,TRBJ2-5,TGTGCCAGCAGGACTAGCGTTTCGGGAAAGACCCAGTACTTC,CASRTSVSGKTQYF
-,-,17,TRBV7-6,TRBJ2-7,TGTGCCAGCAGCTTAGACGAAGGGCTGGTGACGACCTACGAGCAGTACTTC,CASSLDEGLVTTYEQYF
-,-,16,TRBV7-8,TRBJ1-5,TGTGCCAGCAGCTTAAATTCAGGGTTCGCAAATCAGCCCCAGCATTTT,CASSLNSGFANQPQHF
-,TRBD1,15,TRBV5-1,TRBJ2-4,TGCGCCAGCAGCTTGGGTACTGGGACAGACCACATTCAGTACTTC,CASSLGTGTDHIQYF
-,-,13,TRBV6-1,TRBJ2-1,TGTGCCAGCAGTGAATCGTGGCGGCATCAGCAGTTCTTC,CASSESWRHQQFF
-,-,15,TRBV27,TRBJ1-1,TGTGCCAGCAGTTTCATAAGGGGACTGAACACTGAAGCTTTCTTT,CASSFIRGLNTEAFF
-,-,14,TRBV4-3,TRBJ1-1,TGCGCCAGCAGCCAAGGGGTCCGGCAATCTGAAGCTTTCTTT,CASSQGVRQSEAFF
-,TRBD1,15,TRBV30,TRBJ1-1,TGTGCCTGGAGCGATCTGGACAGGACGGGCACTGAAGCTTTCTTT,CAWSDLDRTGTEAFF
-,-,20,TRBV4-3,TRBJ2-2,TGCGCCAGCAGCCAATTCCCCGGGACAAAATTCCTCGCGAACACCGGGGAGCTGTTTTTT,CASSQFPGTKFLANTGELFF
-,-,15,TRBV11-2,TRBJ2-3,TGTGCCAGCAGTGTAAGAGGGGACGGTACAGATACGCAGTATTTT,CASSVRGDGTDTQYF
-,-,14,TRBV19,TRBJ1-1,TGTGCCAGTAACTTACAGGTCTGGAACACTGAAGCTTTCTTT,CASNLQVWNTEAFF
-,-,13,TRBV30,TRBJ1-1,TGTGCCTGGAGTGTGCTTCTCCTCGGGGAAGCTTTCTTT,CAWSVLLLGEAFF
-,TRBD1,15,TRBV11-2,TRBJ2-1,TGTGCCAGCAGCTTAGTAGGGACAGGGACGGATGAGCAGTTCTTC,CASSLVGTGTDEQFF
-,-,13,TRBV5-1,TRBJ1-1,TGCGCCAGCTTCAGGGAGCTGAACACTGAAGCTTTCTTT,CASFRELNTEAFF
-,TRBD2,18,TRBV7-8,TRBJ2-1,TGTGCCAGCCTACAACTAGCGGGGACTACGAGCTCCTACAATGAGCAGTTCTTC,CASLQLAGTTSSYNEQFF
-,-,14,TRBV5-1,TRBJ2-2,TGCGCCAGCAGCTTGGAGGCAGACGTCGGGGAGCTGTTTTTT,CASSLEADVGELFF
-,TRBD1,14,TRBV5-1,TRBJ1-2,TGCGCCAGCAGCACGGGACAGGATACCTATGGCTACACCTTC,CASSTGQDTYGYTF
once,-,13,TRBV2,TRBJ1-1,TGTGCCCAGAGGGCGACGGCAAACACTGAAGCTTTCTTT,CAQRATANTEAFF
-,TRBD1,13,TRBV20-1,TRBJ1-5,TGCAGTGCTAGCCGGACAGGGACTCAGCCCCAGCATTTT,CSASRTGTQPQHF
few,-,15,TRBV5-1,TRBJ2-7,TGCGCCAGCAGCTTGGACGAGGGCAGGAGCGAAGAGCAGTACTTC,CASSLDEGRSEEQYF
-,-,14,TRBV3-1,TRBJ2-7,TGTGCCAGCAGCCGTACCGACAGGTCCTACGAGCAGTACTTC,CASSRTDRSYEQYF
-,-,15,TRBV28,TRBJ1-2,TGTGCCAGCAGTCTAACGACTCGAGGGGCCTATGGCTACACCTTC,CASSLTTRGAYGYTF
-,-,13,TRBV7-6,TRBJ2-1,TGTGCCAGCAGACCCAGGGGCTCCAATGAGCAGTTCTTC,CASRPRGSNEQFF
-,TRBD1,14,TRBV28,TRBJ1-2,TGTGCCAGCAGTTTGGTCCAGGGGACAGGTGGCTACACCTTC,CASSLVQGTGGYTF
-,-,12,TRBV10-1,TRBJ2-1,TGCGCCAGCAGTGATCCGGGCCATGAGCAGTTCTTC,CASSDPGHEQFF
-,TRBD2,15,TRBV20-1,TRBJ2-7,TGCAGTGCCGCGGGGGGGTTTAGCGGGAGTTACGAGCAGTACTTC,CSAAGGFSGSYEQYF
-,-,14,TRBV7-3,TRBJ1-2,TGTGCCAGCAGCTTAACCCCGTCAGACTATGGCTACACCTTC,CASSLTPSDYGYTF
-,-,15,TRBV5-1,TRBJ2-4,TGCGCCAGCAGCTTGGGTTCCGGGGAGAAAAACATTCAGTACTTC,CASSLGSGEKNIQYF
-,-,15,TRBV6-5,TRBJ2-5,TGTGCCAGCAGTCCCCGGGCAGCTTCCCAAGAGACCCAGTACTTC,CASSPRAASQETQYF
-,TRBD2,19,TRBV13,TRBJ2-3,TGTGCCAGCAGCTTACAAAACTGGGGTAGCGGGAGCTTGGCAGATACGCAGTATTTT,CASSLQNWGSGSLADTQYF
-,TRBD1,14,TRBV18,TRBJ1-2,TGTGCCAGCTCGTCGGGACAGTCGAGGTATGGCTACACCTTC,CASSSGQSRYGYTF
-,-,14,TRBV27,TRBJ2-2,TGTGCCAGCACCCCCTCCGACAGGCCCGGGGAGCTGTTTTTT,CASTPSDRPGELFF
-,-,15,TRBV20-1,TRBJ1-6,TGCAGTGCGGCACCACAGGGAGTCTATAATTCACCCCTCCACTTT,CSAAPQGVYNSPLHF